This entry lists 26 T cell receptor beta chains sequenced from one sample in a study of CD8+CD57+ T cells in acquired aplastic anemia. TCR beta VDJ and CDR3 profiling used genomic DNA as template. TCRdb used MiXCR to reprocess the reads, holding one entry per CDR3 protein. The table records roughly 160,000 distinct CDR3 sequences, around 48% of them present only once. All sequencing subjects had displayed CD8+CD57+ cell expansion on flow cytometry. The sample comprised sorted CD4+, CD8+, or CD8+CD57+ T cells (not recorded which) from PBMCs. Receptors were obtained from a human donor with aplastic anemia.

The chain links TRBV15 to TRBJ2-7, with D maybe TRBD2 (5 bases). V was trimmed by 0 bases and J by 1 base, leaving 10 bases between them. CDR1 is LNHNV, CDR2 YYDKDF, per germline (reference sequence). The CDR3 spans 15 residues. Written as DNA, the CDR3 is TGTGCCACCAGCAGAGATCCTGGAGGTTCCTACGAGCAGTACTTC. Its translation is CATSRDPGGSYEQYF.

This CDR3 reads CASSTKGRGNEKLFF. The CDR3 region has the DNA TGTGCCAGTAGCACTAAGGGGAGGGGGAATGAAAAACTGTTTTTT. The chain joins TRBV19 to TRBJ1-4; TRBD1 is a possible D gene (6 bases). From germline, CDR1 is LNHDA and CDR2 SQIVND (reference sequence). CDR3 length: 15 residues. V was shortened by 6 bases and J by 5 bases, with 16 bases between the two germline ends.

The rearrangement links TRBV19 to TRBJ1-2; 12 positions match TRBD1. Losses at the gene ends were 9 bases for V and 8 bases for J; bases not matched to a gene: 10. The CDR3 totals 14 residues. The germline gives CDR1 LNHDA, CDR2 SQIVND (reference sequence). The CDR3 DNA reads TGTGCCAGCAGCCCGGGACAGGGGGCCTTGGGCTACACCTTC. It translates to CASSPGQGALGYTF.

In regard to this clonotype: Just one base apart from a much larger clone, this may be a read error. The DNA of the CDR3 is TGTGCCAGTACTACTCCCGGTCGGCATGGGGCCAACGTCCTGACTTTC. It encodes CASTTPGRHGANVLTF. This chain joins TRBV6-1 and TRBJ2-6; D gene unclear. Trimming took off 9 bases at V and 3 bases at J, with 18 bases between the two ends. Germline CDR1 is MNHNS and CDR2 is SASEGT. This CDR3 is 16 amino acids long.

The V and J genes are TRBV18 and TRBJ2-5; D is undetermined. Germline values: CDR1 KGHSH, CDR2 LQKENI. This CDR3 has 14 amino acids. Trimming removed 3 bases at V and 5 bases at J, with 13 bases between. The chain's CDR3 is CASSPQKGSETQYF. The CDR3 nucleotides are TGTGCCAGCTCACCCCAAAAGGGTTCGGAGACCCAGTACTTC.

The J gene is TRBJ2-3, the V gene TRBV5-1; 16 nucleotides match TRBD2. The CDR3 sequence is 17 residues long. Germline values: CDR1 SGHRS, CDR2 YFSETQ. Unmatched junction bases numbered 6, after V lost 4 bases and J lost 4 bases. CDR3 loop: CASSGGLAGGPADTQYF. The CDR3 DNA sequence: TGCGCCAGCAGCGGGGGACTAGCGGGAGGGCCGGCAGATACGCAGTATTTT.

This chain connects TRBV24-1 to TRBJ2-1; 7 bases agree with TRBD1. This CDR3 region has 15 residues. Per germline, CDR1 KGHDR and CDR2 SFDVKD. Losses at the gene ends were 9 bases for V and 6 bases for J; bases not matched to a gene: 13. The CDR3 bases are TGTGCCACCGATGCCTCGACAGGGTGGGTCAATGAGCAGTTCTTC. Its protein product is CATDASTGWVNEQFF.

A word on this clonotype: One end of the junction fails to match germline, which may point to a read error. This rearrangement joins TRBV29-1 to TRBJ2-2; no firm D call. The CDR3 is made up of 14 amino acids. CDR1 SQVTM and CDR2 ANQGSEA come from the germline V gene. DNA of the CDR3: TGTGTAGGTTCCGAGGACGCGAACACCGGGGAGCTGTTTTTT. Translated, it gives CVGSEDANTGELFF.

This sequence joins TRBV2 and TRBJ1-5, with TRBD1 matching 10 bases. V gave up 1 base and J gave up 6 bases; unmatched junction bases: 3. The CDR3 spans 15 residues. Looked up from germline, CDR1 is SNHLY and CDR2 is FYNNEI. This CDR3 reads CASSEGTGGSQPQHF. The CDR3 nucleotides read TGTGCCAGCAGTGAAGGGACAGGGGGAAGTCAGCCCCAGCATTTT.

CDR3 in amino acids: CAWSARTGGASHLHF. CDR3 DNA: TGTGCCTGGAGCGCCCGGACAGGGGGGGCCTCTCACCTCCACTTT. The genes are TRBV30 and TRBJ1-6, with 10 nucleotides matching TRBD1. CDR1 GTSNPN and CDR2 SVGIG come from the germline V gene (reference sequence). Losses at the gene ends were 3 bases for V and 15 bases for J; bases not matched to a gene: 14. The CDR3 loop spans 15 amino acids.

Concerning this clonotype itself: A much larger clone differs by one base, so this may be a read error. The chain carries TRBV6-2 or TRBV6-3 and TRBJ2-3, with 10 bases matching TRBD2. Germline V gene sequence: CDR1 MNHEY, CDR2 SVGEGT. This CDR3 contains 15 residues. The CDR3 coding sequence is TGTGCCAGCAAGGAAGCGGGGGGGGCCACAGATACGCAGTCTTTT. Its protein product is CASKEAGGATDTQSF.

The table lists this clonotype with many counts. This chain links TRBV12-3 or TRBV12-4 with TRBJ2-1; possible D gene TRBD2, 6 bases. The CDR3 spans 14 residues. V shed 4 bases and J shed 5 bases, with 12 bases lying between them. The CDR3 nucleotides read TGTGCCAGCAGTTCGCTAGCGTACGACAATGAGCAGTTCTTC. As protein: CASSSLAYDNEQFF.

A few counts support this clonotype. This chain joins TRBV28 and TRBJ1-2; possibly TRBD1 for D (6 bases). Trimming pared 2 bases from V and 3 bases from J, leaving 7 bases between. Looked up from germline, CDR1 is MDHEN and CDR2 is SYDVKM. The CDR3 runs 13 residues. The CDR3 spells CASSLGGHYGYTF. The CDR3 DNA follows: TGTGCCAGCAGTTTAGGGGGGCACTATGGCTACACCTTC.

The chain recombines TRBV5-1 with TRBJ2-7, with no clear D. CDR1 is SGHRS and CDR2 is YFSETQ in the germline V gene. The CDR3 has 14 residues. Between the trimmed V and J ends, which lost 4 bases and 0 bases, there was a span of 11 bases. The CDR3 protein is CASSADAHSYEQYF. In DNA, the CDR3 is TGCGCCAGCAGCGCGGACGCGCACTCCTACGAGCAGTACTTC.

This clonotype was picked up a small number of times. The V gene is TRBV30, the J gene TRBJ1-2; tentative D call: TRBD1 (6 bases). The CDR3 covers 15 residues. Germline V gene sequence: CDR1 GTSNPN, CDR2 SVGIG (reference sequence). V lost 3 bases, J lost 4 bases, and 18 bases lay in between. The CDR3 region is CAWREPGHLFYGYTF. CDR3 in DNA: TGTGCCTGGAGGGAACCGGGACATTTATTCTATGGCTACACCTTC.

The rearrangement uses TRBV15 and TRBJ2-1; 11 nucleotides align to TRBD2. The CDR3 is 15 amino acids. The V gene end was trimmed by 5 bases and the J gene end by 5 bases; junction bases not matched to a gene: 5. CDR1 is LNHNV and CDR2 is YYDKDF in the germline V gene (reference sequence). This chain's CDR3 is CATSSGLAGNNEQFF. CDR3 nucleotide sequence: TGTGCCACCAGCTCAGGACTAGCGGGCAACAATGAGCAGTTCTTC.

In regard to this clonotype: Germline and junction disagree at one end, which may indicate a read error. This chain uses TRBV15 with TRBJ1-6; D is unclear. CDR1 and CDR2 (germline): LNHNV, YYDKDF (reference sequence). The CDR3 is made up of 14 amino acids. As DNA, the CDR3 is TGTGCCACCAGCAGAAGGACGGTGAATTCACCCCACCACTTT. Its translation is CATSRRTVNSPHHF.

The chain has TRBV12-3 or TRBV12-4 and TRBJ2-7, with D perhaps assigned TRBD1 or TRBD2 (5 bases each). The CDR3 is 12 residues long. V lost 3 bases and J 6 bases, leaving 9 bases between the germline ends. CDR3 sequence (DNA): TGTGCCAGCAGTTTCTCGGGGACCGAGCAGTACTTC. It is translated as CASSFSGTEQYF.

This clonotype occurred many times. The chain links TRBV11-3 to TRBJ2-2, with D tentatively TRBD2 (5 bases). This CDR3 has 13 residues. Germline V gene lookup returns CDR1 SGHNT and CDR2 YENEEA. Trimming removed 5 bases at V and 9 bases at J, with 13 bases between. The CDR3 protein is CASSLGGSRELFF. Written as DNA, the CDR3 is TGTGCCAGCAGCCTCGGCGGGTCGCGGGAGCTGTTTTTT. Using reference TRBV11-3 and TRBJ2-2 for the parts outside the CDR3, the full variable domain is EAGVVQSPRYKIIEKKQPVAFWCNPISGHNTLYWYLQNLGQGPELLIRYENEEAVDDSQLPKDRFSAERLKGVDSTLKIQPAELGDSAVYLCASSLGGSRELFFGEGSRLTVL.

Worth noting for this clonotype: This CDR3 is missing its conserved last phenylalanine or tryptophan, likely due to a read error. V usage is TRBV10-3 and J usage is TRBJ2-3; perhaps TRBD2 as D (6 bases). Germline values: CDR1 ENHRY, CDR2 SYGVKD. V was clipped by 10 bases and J by 0 bases, with 14 bases between them. The CDR3 contains 14 residues. CDR3 sequence reads: CATRRRASTDTQYL. The CDR3 region has the DNA TGTGCCACCAGAAGGAGGGCCAGCACAGATACGCAGTATCTT.

The chain is built from TRBV25-1 and TRBJ2-7, with TRBD1 identical over 7 bases. This CDR3 has 17 amino acids. Germline trimming cut 4 bases from V and 0 bases from J; bases unmatched to any gene: 12. The germline V gene encodes CDR1 MGHDK and CDR2 SYGVNS. This chain's CDR3 is CASSGITVGDSSYEQYF. CDR3 coding DNA: TGTGCCAGCAGTGGGATCACAGTGGGGGACAGCTCCTACGAGCAGTACTTC.

There are many counts of this clonotype. The chain recombines TRBV7-9 with TRBJ2-7; 8 bases are a match to TRBD1. With 4 bases clipped from V and 3 bases from J, the junction kept 8 bases outside the gene matches. Germline CDR1 SEHNR, CDR2 FQNEAQ (reference sequence). There are 15 residues in the CDR3. The CDR3 protein is CASSSIGQGIYEQYF. CDR3 in DNA: TGTGCCAGCAGCTCGATAGGACAGGGAATCTACGAGCAGTACTTC.

This clonotype was counted ten times or more. V is TRBV5-1 and J is TRBJ2-5; weak D call: TRBD1 (6 bases). V lost 0 bases and J lost 2, with 8 bases in between. The CDR3 runs to 14 residues. Germline assignment: CDR1 SGHRS and CDR2 YFSETQ. The CDR3 DNA follows: TGCGCCAGCAGCTTGGCAGGGGTGCAAGAGACCCAGTACTTC. Amino acid sequence: CASSLAGVQETQYF.

This clonotype was found a few times. V and J are TRBV2 and TRBJ1-1; D is unresolved. CDR3 size: 11 residues. V was cut by 7 bases and J by 10 bases, with 13 bases left in between. In germline, CDR1 is SNHLY, CDR2 FYNNEI. This CDR3 reads CASKSGLGAFF. CDR3 nucleotide sequence: TGTGCCAGCAAAAGCGGTCTAGGAGCTTTCTTT.

The chain is built from TRBV24-1 and TRBJ2-1, with 7 positions matching TRBD2. Per germline, CDR1 KGHDR and CDR2 SFDVKD. V was pared by 12 bases and J by 10 bases, with 20 bases of the junction left unmatched. This CDR3 has 15 amino acids. CDR3 in amino acids: CAPPGGLAGAGEQFF. The CDR3 DNA follows: TGTGCCCCACCCGGAGGGTTGGCGGGAGCAGGCGAGCAGTTCTTC.

This clonotype appeared a single time. V is TRBV20-1 and J is TRBJ1-1; the D is unclear. Germline CDR1 and CDR2: DFQATT and SNEGSKA (reference sequence). V lost 0 bases and J lost 11, with 13 bases in between. The CDR3 has 12 amino acids. In DNA, the CDR3 is TGCAGTGCTAGAGATCGCCAGAGGGAGGCTTTCTTT. It encodes CSARDRQREAFF.